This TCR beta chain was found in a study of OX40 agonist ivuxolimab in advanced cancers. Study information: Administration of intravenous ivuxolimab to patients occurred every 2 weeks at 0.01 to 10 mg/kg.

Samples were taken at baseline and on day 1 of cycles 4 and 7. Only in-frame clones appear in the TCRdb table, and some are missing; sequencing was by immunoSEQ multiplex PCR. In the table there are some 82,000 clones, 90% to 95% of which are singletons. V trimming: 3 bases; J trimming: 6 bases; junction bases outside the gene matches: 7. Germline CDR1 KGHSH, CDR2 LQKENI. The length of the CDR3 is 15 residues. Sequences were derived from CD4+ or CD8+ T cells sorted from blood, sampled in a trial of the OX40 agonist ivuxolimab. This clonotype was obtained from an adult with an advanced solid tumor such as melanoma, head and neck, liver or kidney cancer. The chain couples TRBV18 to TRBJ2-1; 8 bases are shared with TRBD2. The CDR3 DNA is TGTGCCAGCTCACCGGTTAGCGGGGCCACCAATGAGCAGTTCTTC. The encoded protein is CASSPVSGATNEQFF. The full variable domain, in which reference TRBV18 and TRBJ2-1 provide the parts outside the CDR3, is NAGVMQNPRHLVRRRGQEARLRCSPMKGHSHVYWYRQLPEEGLKFMVYLQKENIIDESGMPKERFSAEFPKEGPSILRIQQVVRGDSAAYFCASSPVSGATNEQFFGPGTRLTVL.